The 31 T cell receptor beta chains reported below all come from one sample, sequenced in a study of T cell responses to AZD1222 COVID-19 vaccine. TCRdb keeps only in-frame clones here, not all; method: immunoSEQ multiplex PCR. The top ten hold 1% to 1.5% of the sample, which has fewer than 85,000 clones, about 85% seen once. The sequencing used peripheral blood, collected 28 days after the second AZD1222 dose. The receptor source for this set is an adult who received the AZD1222 COVID-19 vaccine.

The chain couples TRBV7-9 to TRBJ2-6; D gene uncertain. Germline V gene data show CDR1 as SEHNR and CDR2 as FQNEAQ (reference sequence). Trimming removed 2 bases at V and 2 bases at J, with 1 base between. This CDR3 has 13 residues. The CDR3 DNA reads TGTGCCAGCAGCTTAACTGGGGCCAACGTCCTGACTTTC. Its protein product is CASSLTGANVLTF.

The V gene is TRBV11-1, the J gene TRBJ2-1; 10 nucleotides line up with TRBD2. CDR3 size: 15 residues. The V and J ends lost 5 bases and 4 bases, in that order; junction bases with no gene match: 5. Germline assignment: CDR1 SGHAT and CDR2 FQDESV (reference sequence). The DNA of the CDR3 is TGTGCCAGCAGCCAACGGACTAGCGGTTACAATGAGCAGTTCTTC. Encoded protein: CASSQRTSGYNEQFF.

This rearrangement joins TRBV2 to TRBJ1-5; 7 bases are a match to TRBD1. The CDR3 has 17 amino acids. After removal of 5 bases from V and 0 bases from J, the junction contained 10 bases not matched to a gene. Germline values: CDR1 SNHLY, CDR2 FYNNEI. CDR3 nucleotide sequence: TGTGCCAGCAGTCTACAGGGACAGTTGTATAGCAATCAGCCCCAGCATTTT. Protein: CASSLQGQLYSNQPQHF.

This clone was seen only once. The chain employs TRBV7-9 and TRBJ1-4, with D possibly TRBD1 on 5 matching bases. V lost 4 bases, J lost 8 bases, and 11 bases lay in between. Germline loops: CDR1 SEHNR, CDR2 FQNEAQ (reference sequence). This CDR3 is 13 amino acids long. In nucleotides, the CDR3 is TGTGCCAGCAGCTCGGGGGTTGACGAAAAACTGTTTTTT. The encoded protein is CASSSGVDEKLFF.

The genes are TRBV3-1 (or the pseudogene TRBV3-2) and TRBJ1-4; D is possibly TRBD1 (6 bases). The V gene's germline CDR1 is LGHDT and CDR2 YNNKEL (reference sequence). CDR3 length equals 15 residues. V was cut by 4 bases and J by 1 base, with 10 bases left in between. The CDR3 coding sequence is TGTGCCAGCAGCCTCCTGGACAGAACTAATGAAAAACTGTTTTTT. Protein product: CASSLLDRTNEKLFF.

CDR3 amino acids: CASRPGQGGGYTF. In nucleotides, the CDR3 is TGTGCCAGTAGACCGGGACAGGGGGGCGGCTACACCTTC. The chain recombines TRBV19 with TRBJ1-2; TRBD1 matches at 11 bases. The trim removed 6 bases at V and 8 bases at J, leaving 5 bases unmatched. The CDR3 spans 13 residues. Germline CDR1 and CDR2: LNHDA and SQIVND (reference sequence). The full variable domain, in which reference TRBV19 and TRBJ1-2 provide the parts outside the CDR3, is DGGITQSPKYLFRKEGQNVTLSCEQNLNHDAMYWYRQDPGQGLRLIYYSQIVNDFQKGDIAEGYSVSREKKESFPLTVTSAQKNPTAFYLCASRPGQGGGYTFGSGTRLTVV.

This chain links TRBV15 with TRBJ1-1; D not certain. The CDR3 loop spans 14 amino acids. Trimming removed 6 bases at V and 0 bases at J, with 11 bases between. Germline V gene data show CDR1 as LNHNV and CDR2 as YYDKDF (reference sequence). For the CDR3, the DNA is TGTGCCACCAGTTGGTACGGTTTGAACACTGAAGCTTTCTTT. This codes for CATSWYGLNTEAFF.

J is TRBJ2-7 and V is TRBV7-3; 7 bases fit TRBD2. Per the germline V gene, CDR1 is SGHTA and CDR2 is FQGTGA. The CDR3 sequence is 18 residues long. J was trimmed by 7 bases and V by 0 bases; bases with no gene match: 18. CDR3 sequence: CASSLTGGGGRKYGEQYF. The CDR3, as DNA: TGTGCCAGCAGCTTAACGGGAGGCGGGGGACGGAAGTACGGGGAGCAGTACTTC.

The rearrangement joins TRBV3-1 (or the pseudogene TRBV3-2) to TRBJ1-1; a possible D gene is TRBD1 (5 bases). This CDR3 contains 17 residues. CDR1 is LGHDT and CDR2 is YNNKEL in the germline V gene (reference sequence). Trimming left V 1 base short and J 0 bases short, with 15 bases between. The DNA for the CDR3 is TGTGCCAGCAGCCAAGCTAGGACATATCTAGTGAACACTGAAGCTTTCTTT. It yields the protein CASSQARTYLVNTEAFF.

The chain has TRBV27 and TRBJ2-2, with 9 bases fitting TRBD2. The V segment lost 4 bases and the J segment 4 bases; nucleotides outside the gene matches: 16. The CDR3 totals 19 residues. The germline gives CDR1 MNHEY, CDR2 SMNVEV (reference sequence). Here the CDR3 reads CASSSLGLALSGSTGELFF. The CDR3 DNA follows: TGTGCCAGCAGTTCCTTGGGACTAGCCCTCAGCGGGAGCACCGGGGAGCTGTTTTTT.

V usage is TRBV30 and J usage is TRBJ1-5, with D tentatively TRBD1 (6 bases). Germline V CDR1 and CDR2: GTSNPN, SVGIG (reference sequence). This CDR3 spans 13 amino acids. The V gene lost 3 bases and the J gene lost 4 bases, with 10 bases spanning the gap. The CDR3: CAWSTGTNQPQHF. The CDR3 DNA is TGTGCCTGGAGCACAGGGACGAATCAGCCCCAGCATTTT.

This sequence joins TRBV3-1 (or the pseudogene TRBV3-2) and TRBJ1-5, with unresolved D. Germline CDR1 is LGHDT and CDR2 is YNNKEL (reference sequence). The CDR3 is 15 amino acids. V lost 1 base and J lost 0, with 7 bases in between. The CDR3 protein is CASSQGAISNQPQHF. The CDR3 bases are TGTGCCAGCAGCCAAGGGGCAATTAGCAATCAGCCCCAGCATTTT.

The rearrangement joins TRBV6-2 or TRBV6-3 to TRBJ1-1; D call uncertain. From germline, CDR1 is MNHEY and CDR2 SVGEGT. Trimming took 2 bases from V and 2 from J, leaving 12 bases between them. This CDR3 is 15 amino acids long. In nucleotides, the CDR3 is TGTGCCAGCAGTTACCCGGTTGGAGTAAACACTGAAGCTTTCTTT. This gives the protein CASSYPVGVNTEAFF.

The V call is TRBV20-1, the J call TRBJ1-1, with 8 bases matching TRBD1. The CDR3 is 11 amino acids. Trimming removed 5 bases from V and 7 bases from J; junction bases left unmatched: 3. The V gene's germline CDR1 is DFQATT and CDR2 SNEGSKA (reference sequence). CDR3 DNA sequence: TGCAGTGCTCGGACAGGGTTTGAAGCTTTCTTT. It yields the protein CSARTGFEAFF.

This chain uses TRBV30 with TRBJ1-5, with 10 bases fitting TRBD1. V shed 1 base, J shed 7 bases, and the junction held 4 bases outside the gene matches. The V gene's germline CDR1 is GTSNPN and CDR2 SVGIG (reference sequence). The CDR3 has 14 amino acids. The CDR3 region has the DNA TGTGCCTGGAGTGGGACAGGGGGGAGGCAGCCCCAGCATTTT. It specifies CAWSGTGGRQPQHF.

The chain has TRBV5-1 and TRBJ1-2; D not certain. Germline-derived CDR1 and CDR2 are SGHRS and YFSETQ. This CDR3 is 13 amino acids long. Trimming took 2 bases from V and 1 from J, leaving 6 bases between them. The CDR3, as DNA: TGCGCCAGCAGCTTCGAGGGTAACTATGGCTACACCTTC. Protein product: CASSFEGNYGYTF.

V gene TRBV30 combines with J gene TRBJ1-2; TRBD1 is a possible D gene (5 bases). This CDR3 comprises 12 residues. Germline-derived CDR1 and CDR2 are GTSNPN and SVGIG (reference sequence). Trimming took 7 bases from V and 5 from J, leaving 14 bases between them. The CDR3 loop is CASQGDRYGYTF. Written as DNA, the CDR3 is TGTGCCTCCCAAGGGGATCGATATGGCTACACCTTC.

J is TRBJ1-4 and V is TRBV7-3; D gene unclear. There are 17 residues in the CDR3. Germline V gene sequence: CDR1 SGHTA, CDR2 FQGTGA. Trimming removed 4 bases at V and 3 bases at J, with 18 bases between. The CDR3 here is CASSSTPRGSPNEKLFF. CDR3 nucleotides: TGTGCCAGCAGCTCCACCCCGCGAGGGAGCCCTAATGAAAAACTGTTTTTT.

This chain uses TRBV30 with TRBJ2-3; 13 nucleotides match TRBD2. Germline values: CDR1 GTSNPN, CDR2 SVGIG (reference sequence). The J segment lost 4 bases and the V segment lost 5 bases, leaving 3 bases of the junction unmatched. CDR3 length: 14 amino acids. The CDR3 region is CAWQGLAGADTQYF. The CDR3 bases are TGTGCCTGGCAAGGACTAGCGGGAGCAGATACGCAGTATTTT.

The chain has TRBV2 and TRBJ1-2; D perhaps matches TRBD1 (5 bases). The CDR3 length is 13 residues. From germline, CDR1 is SNHLY and CDR2 FYNNEI. V dropped 7 bases and J dropped 2 bases, with 11 bases sitting between them. CDR3 DNA sequence: TGTGCCAGCACCCCAGGGTTGAACTATGGCTACACCTTC. Amino acids: CASTPGLNYGYTF.

Comment on this clone: At one of its ends the junction is not consistent with the germline gene, which may arise from a read error. This chain uses TRBV10-3 with TRBJ1-2, with D perhaps TRBD1 (5 bases). The CDR3 has 13 amino acids. Per germline, CDR1 ENHRY and CDR2 SYGVKD. The DNA of the CDR3 is TGTGCCATCACTGAGGTTAGGGGTTATGGCTACACCTTC. This sequence encodes CAITEVRGYGYTF.

The chain uses TRBV27 and TRBJ1-2; weak D call: TRBD1 (5 bases). Germline V gene lookup returns CDR1 MNHEY and CDR2 SMNVEV (reference sequence). The CDR3 runs 14 residues. V gave up 4 bases and J gave up 8 bases, with 17 bases separating them. The CDR3 DNA reads TGTGCCAGCAGTTCCACCTCAGGGACGGGCGGCTACACCTTC. Amino acid sequence: CASSSTSGTGGYTF.

This chain uses TRBV29-1 with TRBJ2-7, with D perhaps matching TRBD2 (5 bases). V lost 2 bases and J 3 bases, leaving 11 bases between the germline ends. The CDR3 contains 13 residues. CDR1 and CDR2 (germline): SQVTM, ANQGSEA. The CDR3 DNA sequence: TGCAGCGTTGAATATGAGGGAGTCTACGAGCAGTACTTC. It translates to CSVEYEGVYEQYF.

This chain joins TRBV18 and TRBJ1-1; D is unclear. The V gene lost 3 bases and the J gene lost 11 bases, with 22 bases spanning the gap. The CDR3 consists of 15 residues. CDR1 and CDR2 from the germline V gene are KGHSH and LQKENI. CDR3 amino acids: CASSPGAGREGGAFF. The CDR3, as DNA: TGTGCCAGCTCACCCGGAGCGGGTAGGGAAGGTGGGGCTTTCTTT.

V and J are TRBV19 and TRBJ1-1, with D tentatively TRBD1 (6 bases). Germline V lookup: CDR1 LNHDA, CDR2 SQIVND (reference sequence). The V end lost 5 bases, the J end lost 0 bases, and 10 bases lay between the germline ends. The CDR3 loop spans 14 amino acids. This chain's CDR3 is CASSAGHLNTEAFF. DNA of the CDR3: TGTGCCAGTAGTGCGGGACACCTGAACACTGAAGCTTTCTTT.

This chain connects TRBV5-4 to TRBJ2-1, with TRBD2 matching 11 bases. The CDR3 runs 16 residues. Trimming took 4 bases from V and 4 from J; bases not matched to a gene: 7. From germline, CDR1 is SGHNT and CDR2 YYREEE (reference sequence). Here the CDR3 DNA reads TGTGCCAGCAGCACGGGGACTAGCGGCGGATACAATGAGCAGTTCTTC. Protein product: CASSTGTSGGYNEQFF. Combining the CDR3 with reference TRBV5-4 and TRBJ2-1 gives the whole variable domain ETGVTQSPTHLIKTRGQQVTLRCSSQSGHNTVSWYQQALGQGPQFIFQYYREEENGRGNFPPRFSGLQFPNYSSELNVNALELDDSALYLCASSTGTSGGYNEQFFGPGTRLTVL.

The V call is TRBV5-8, the J call TRBJ2-7; the match to TRBD2 covers 14 bases. The germline gives CDR1 SGHTS, CDR2 YDEGEE. The J segment lost 5 bases and the V segment lost 3 bases, leaving 7 bases of the junction unmatched. CDR3 length: 16 residues. The CDR3: CASSWTSGRYSDEQYF. DNA of the CDR3: TGTGCCAGCAGCTGGACTAGCGGGAGGTATTCTGACGAGCAGTACTTC.

The chain has TRBV7-3 and TRBJ2-1, with D possibly matching TRBD1 (5 bases). The CDR3 spans 15 residues. Trimming cost V 5 bases and J 1 base, with 12 bases left between them. Germline V gene sequence: CDR1 SGHTA, CDR2 FQGTGA. This chain's CDR3 is CASSTFKGSYNEQFF. CDR3 nucleotides: TGTGCCAGCAGCACTTTTAAGGGGTCCTACAATGAGCAGTTCTTC.

V gene TRBV11-1 combines with J gene TRBJ2-1; 7 bases are shared with TRBD2. The V segment lost 0 bases and the J segment 4 bases; nucleotides outside the gene matches: 3. This CDR3 has 15 amino acids. Germline-derived CDR1 and CDR2 are SGHAT and FQDESV (reference sequence). The CDR3 DNA is TGTGCCAGCAGCTTAGCTAGCGGGTCTTACAATGAGCAGTTCTTC. Translating it yields CASSLASGSYNEQFF.

The CDR3 is CASSSTGGVGGNQPQHF. The CDR3 region has the DNA TGTGCCAGTAGTTCGACAGGGGGCGTGGGGGGCAATCAGCCCCAGCATTTT. J is TRBJ1-5 and V is TRBV19, with 10 bases aligning to TRBD1. Per germline, CDR1 LNHDA and CDR2 SQIVND (reference sequence). Trimming at V came to 5 bases and at J to 2 bases, leaving 9 bases not matched to a gene. The CDR3 has 17 amino acids.

The rearrangement joins TRBV18 to TRBJ2-1, with D possibly TRBD1 on 5 matching bases. The germline V gene encodes CDR1 KGHSH and CDR2 LQKENI. Trimming left V 3 bases short and J 5 bases short, with 11 bases between. CDR3 length equals 14 residues. The CDR3 region has the DNA TGTGCCAGCTCACCCACGACAGAGAACAATGAGCAGTTCTTC. Translation gives CASSPTTENNEQFF.